What follows is one TCR beta chain and its context. Germline-derived CDR1 and CDR2 are MRHNA and SNTAGT. This CDR3 is built from 15 residues. V dropped 8 bases and J dropped 5 bases, with 18 bases sitting between them. Assay: immunoSEQ multiplex PCR; the TCRdb copy retains only in-frame clones and omits some. The sample comprises about 340,000 clones, around nine tenths of which are singletons, and approximately 3.5% rests with the top ten. The data belong to a study of blood T cell repertoires in COVID-19. At the level of the study: Both acute and convalescent COVID-19 samples were obtained from the United States, Italy and Spain. T cells, B-cell-depleted T cells, or PBMCs provided the cDNA or gDNA that served as material.

The sequenced material came from peripheral blood. The chain couples TRBV6-4 to TRBJ2-2, with TRBD2 as a possible D gene (5 bases). The TCR was taken from a woman aged 18-29 years who had recovered from COVID-19. CDR3 in DNA: TGTGCCAGCCGGCCGGGGTTTAAAGGGACCGGGGAGCTGTTTTTT. It yields the protein CASRPGFKGTGELFF.